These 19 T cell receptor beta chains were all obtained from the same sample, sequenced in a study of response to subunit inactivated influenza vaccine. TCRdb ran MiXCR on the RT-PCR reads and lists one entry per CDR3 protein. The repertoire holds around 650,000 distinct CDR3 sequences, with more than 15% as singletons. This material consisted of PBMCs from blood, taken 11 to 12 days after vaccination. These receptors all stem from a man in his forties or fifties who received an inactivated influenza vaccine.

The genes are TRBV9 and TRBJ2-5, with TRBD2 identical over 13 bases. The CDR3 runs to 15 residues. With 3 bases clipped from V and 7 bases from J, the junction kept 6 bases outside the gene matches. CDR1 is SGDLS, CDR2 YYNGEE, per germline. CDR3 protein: CASSAGTSGKRTQYF. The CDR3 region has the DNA TGTGCCAGCAGCGCAGGGACTAGCGGGAAAAGGACCCAGTACTTC.

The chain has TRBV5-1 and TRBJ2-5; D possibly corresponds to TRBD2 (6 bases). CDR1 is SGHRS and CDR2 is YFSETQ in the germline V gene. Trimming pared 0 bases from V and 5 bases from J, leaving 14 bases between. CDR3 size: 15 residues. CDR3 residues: CASSLAFSGGETQYF. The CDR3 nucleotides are TGCGCCAGCAGCTTGGCGTTTAGCGGTGGGGAGACCCAGTACTTC.

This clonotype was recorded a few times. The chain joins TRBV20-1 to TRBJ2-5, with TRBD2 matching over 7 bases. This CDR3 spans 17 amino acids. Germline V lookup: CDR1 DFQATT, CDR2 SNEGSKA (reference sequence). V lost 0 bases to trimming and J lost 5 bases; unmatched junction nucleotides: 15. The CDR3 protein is CSARDIAGGGRRETQYF. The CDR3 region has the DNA TGCAGTGCTAGAGATATCGCTGGCGGGGGACGGCGGGAGACCCAGTACTTC.

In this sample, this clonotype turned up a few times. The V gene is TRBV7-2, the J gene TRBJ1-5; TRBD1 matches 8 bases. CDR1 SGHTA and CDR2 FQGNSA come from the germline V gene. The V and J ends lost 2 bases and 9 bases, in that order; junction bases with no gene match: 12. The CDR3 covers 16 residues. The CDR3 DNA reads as TGTGCCAGCAGCTTATCGAGTCAGGGGGCCTCGGGGCCCCAGCATTTT. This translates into CASSLSSQGASGPQHF.

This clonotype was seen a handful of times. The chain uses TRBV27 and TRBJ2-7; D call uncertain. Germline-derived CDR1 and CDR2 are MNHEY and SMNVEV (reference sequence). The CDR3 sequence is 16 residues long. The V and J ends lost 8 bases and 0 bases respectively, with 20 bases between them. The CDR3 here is CASGIPSSLSSYEQYF. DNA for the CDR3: TGTGCCAGCGGAATTCCGAGCAGTCTATCCTCCTACGAGCAGTACTTC.

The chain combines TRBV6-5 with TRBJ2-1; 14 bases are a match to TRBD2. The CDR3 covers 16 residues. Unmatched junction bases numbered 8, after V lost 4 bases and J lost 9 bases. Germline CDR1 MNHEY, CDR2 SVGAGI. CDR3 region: CASSSGTSGSFGEQFF. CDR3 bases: TGTGCCAGCAGTTCGGGGACTAGCGGGAGTTTTGGTGAGCAGTTCTTC.

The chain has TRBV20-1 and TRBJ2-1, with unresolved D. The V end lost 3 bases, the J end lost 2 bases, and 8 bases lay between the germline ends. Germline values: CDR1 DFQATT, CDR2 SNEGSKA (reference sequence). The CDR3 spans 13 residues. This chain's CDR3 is CSASSLTYNEQFF. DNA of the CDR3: TGCAGTGCTAGTAGCCTAACCTACAATGAGCAGTTCTTC.

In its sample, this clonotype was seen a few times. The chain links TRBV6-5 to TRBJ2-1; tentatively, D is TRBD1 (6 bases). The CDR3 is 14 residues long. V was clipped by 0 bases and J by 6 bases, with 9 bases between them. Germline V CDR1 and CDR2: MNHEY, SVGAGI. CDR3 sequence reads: CASSYSIGGNEQFF. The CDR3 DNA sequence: TGTGCCAGCAGTTACTCGATAGGGGGCAATGAGCAGTTCTTC.

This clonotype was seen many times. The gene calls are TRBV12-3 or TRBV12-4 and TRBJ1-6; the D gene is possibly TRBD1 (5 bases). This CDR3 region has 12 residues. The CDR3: CASLRGGSPLHF. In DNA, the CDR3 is TGTGCAAGTCTGAGGGGAGGCTCACCCCTCCACTTT.

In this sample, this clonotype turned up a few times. The CDR3 DNA is TGTGCCAGCAGTTATTTGGCGACTAGCACAGATACGCAGTATTTT. As protein: CASSYLATSTDTQYF. This chain uses TRBV6-2 or TRBV6-3 with TRBJ2-3; no definite D call. The germline V gene has CDR1 MNHEY and CDR2 SVGEGT. The ends were cut back, 3 bases at V and 0 bases at J, with 10 bases in the middle. The CDR3 totals 15 residues.

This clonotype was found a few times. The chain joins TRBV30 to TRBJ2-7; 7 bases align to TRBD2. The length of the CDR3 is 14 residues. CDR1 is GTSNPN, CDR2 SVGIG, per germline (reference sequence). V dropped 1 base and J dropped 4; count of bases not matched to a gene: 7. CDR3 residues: CAWSEGGSAYEQYF. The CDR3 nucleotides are TGTGCCTGGAGTGAGGGCGGGAGTGCTTACGAGCAGTACTTC. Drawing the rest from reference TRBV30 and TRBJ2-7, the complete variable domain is SQTIHQWPATLVQPVGSPLSLECTVEGTSNPNLYWYRQAAGRGLQLLFYSVGIGQISSEVPQNLSASRPQDRQFILSSKKLLLSDSGFYLCAWSEGGSAYEQYFGPGTRLTVT.

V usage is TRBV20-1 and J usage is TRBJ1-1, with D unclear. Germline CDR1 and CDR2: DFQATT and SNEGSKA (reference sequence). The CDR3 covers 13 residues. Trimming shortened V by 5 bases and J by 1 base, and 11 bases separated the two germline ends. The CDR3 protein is CSARPTQNTEAFF. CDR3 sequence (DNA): TGCAGTGCTCGTCCCACCCAGAACACTGAAGCTTTCTTT.

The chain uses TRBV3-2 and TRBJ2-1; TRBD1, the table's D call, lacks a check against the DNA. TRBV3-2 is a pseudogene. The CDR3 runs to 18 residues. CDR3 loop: CACTQDRGGGLPNNEQFF. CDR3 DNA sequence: TGTGCCTGCACCCAAGATCGAGGAGGGGGGCTTCCTAACAATGAGCAGTTCTTC.

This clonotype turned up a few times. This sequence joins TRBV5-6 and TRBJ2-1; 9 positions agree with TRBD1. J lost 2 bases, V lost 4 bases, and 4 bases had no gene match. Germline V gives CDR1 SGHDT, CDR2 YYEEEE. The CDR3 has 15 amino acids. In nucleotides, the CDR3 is TGTGCCAGCAGCACAGGGACAGGGACCTACAATGAGCAGTTCTTC. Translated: CASSTGTGTYNEQFF. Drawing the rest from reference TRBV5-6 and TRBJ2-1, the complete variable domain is DAGVTQSPTHLIKTRGQQVTLRCSPKSGHDTVSWYQQALGQGPQFIFQYYEEEERQRGNFPDRFSGHQFPNYSSELNVNALLLGDSALYLCASSTGTGTYNEQFFGPGTRLTVL.

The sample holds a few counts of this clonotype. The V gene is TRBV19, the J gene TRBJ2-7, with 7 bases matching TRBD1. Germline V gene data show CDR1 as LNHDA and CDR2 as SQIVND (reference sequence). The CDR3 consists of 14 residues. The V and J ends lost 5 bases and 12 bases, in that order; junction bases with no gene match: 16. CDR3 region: CASSVRRDRVGLYF. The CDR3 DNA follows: TGTGCCAGTAGTGTAAGACGAGACAGGGTTGGATTGTACTTC.

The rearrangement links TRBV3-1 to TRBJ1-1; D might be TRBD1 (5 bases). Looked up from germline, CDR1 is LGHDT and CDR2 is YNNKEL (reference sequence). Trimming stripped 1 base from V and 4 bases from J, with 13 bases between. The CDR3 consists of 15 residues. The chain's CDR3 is CASSQGGLSGTEAFF. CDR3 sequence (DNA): TGTGCCAGCAGCCAAGGGGGACTCTCGGGCACTGAAGCTTTCTTT. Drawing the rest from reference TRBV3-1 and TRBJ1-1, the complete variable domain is DTAVSQTPKYLVTQMGNDKSIKCEQNLGHDTMYWYKQDSKKFLKIMFSYNNKELIINETVPNRFSPKSPDKAHLNLHINSLELGDSAVYFCASSQGGLSGTEAFFGQGTRLTVV.

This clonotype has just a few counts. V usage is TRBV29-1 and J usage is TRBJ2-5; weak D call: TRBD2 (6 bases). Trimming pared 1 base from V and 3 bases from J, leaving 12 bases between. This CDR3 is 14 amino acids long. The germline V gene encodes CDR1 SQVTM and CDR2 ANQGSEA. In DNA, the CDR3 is TGCAGCGTTGAAGCAGGTGGGAGGAAAGAGACCCAGTACTTC. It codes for CSVEAGGRKETQYF.

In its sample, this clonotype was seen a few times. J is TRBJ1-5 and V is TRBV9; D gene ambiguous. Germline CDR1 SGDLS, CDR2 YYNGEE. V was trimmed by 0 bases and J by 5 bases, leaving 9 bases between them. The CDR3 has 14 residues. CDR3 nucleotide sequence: TGTGCCAGCAGCGTAGGGGGTGTCGATCAGCCCCAGCATTTT. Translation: CASSVGGVDQPQHF.

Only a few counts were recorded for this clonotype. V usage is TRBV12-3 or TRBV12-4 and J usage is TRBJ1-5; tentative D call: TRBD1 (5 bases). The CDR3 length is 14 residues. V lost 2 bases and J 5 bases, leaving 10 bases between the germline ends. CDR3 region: CASSLQAGHQPQHF. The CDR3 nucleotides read TGTGCCAGCAGTTTACAGGCAGGGCATCAGCCCCAGCATTTT.